The table lists the clone carrying this T cell receptor beta chain with a few counts. Unique molecular identifiers were added to individual cDNA molecules. TCRdb passed the 5' RACE reads through MiXCR, listing each CDR3 protein once. Counted here are roughly 58,000 distinct CDR3 sequences, around a tenth occurring once; the ten biggest clones make up 10%. This specimen comes from a study of early T cells in non-severe SARS-CoV-2 infection. The CDR3 sequence is 13 residues long. After removal of 4 bases from V and 2 bases from J, the junction contained 4 bases not matched to a gene. Germline CDR1 SQVTM, CDR2 ANQGSEA.

V and J are TRBV29-1 and TRBJ2-5; TRBD2 aligns across 7 bases. The receptor comes from an adult who was a healthcare worker with PCR-confirmed SARS-CoV-2 infection or an uninfected control (not recorded which). Sequenced material: whole blood. The CDR3: CSVVTSIQETQYF. The DNA of the CDR3 is TGCAGCGTTGTGACTAGCATTCAAGAGACCCAGTACTTC. Variable domain in full (rest from reference TRBV29-1 and TRBJ2-5): SAVISQKPSRDICQRGTSLTIQCQVDSQVTMMFWYRQQPGQSLTLIATANQGSEATYESGFVIDKFPISRPNLTFSTLTVSNMSPEDSSIYLCSVVTSIQETQYFGPGTRLLVL.